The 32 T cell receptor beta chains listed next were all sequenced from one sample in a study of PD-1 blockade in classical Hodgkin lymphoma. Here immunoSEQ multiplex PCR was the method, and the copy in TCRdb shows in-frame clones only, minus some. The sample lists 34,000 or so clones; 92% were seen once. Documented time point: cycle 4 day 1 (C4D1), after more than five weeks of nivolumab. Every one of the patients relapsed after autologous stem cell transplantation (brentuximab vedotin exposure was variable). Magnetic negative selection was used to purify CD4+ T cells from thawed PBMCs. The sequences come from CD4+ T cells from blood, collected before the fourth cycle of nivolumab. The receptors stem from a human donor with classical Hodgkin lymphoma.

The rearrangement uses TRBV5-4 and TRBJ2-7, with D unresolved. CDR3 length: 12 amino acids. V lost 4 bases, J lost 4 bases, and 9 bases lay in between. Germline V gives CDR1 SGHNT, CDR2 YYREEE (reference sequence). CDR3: CASSTDFYEQYF. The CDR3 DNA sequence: TGTGCCAGCAGCACAGATTTTTACGAGCAGTACTTC.

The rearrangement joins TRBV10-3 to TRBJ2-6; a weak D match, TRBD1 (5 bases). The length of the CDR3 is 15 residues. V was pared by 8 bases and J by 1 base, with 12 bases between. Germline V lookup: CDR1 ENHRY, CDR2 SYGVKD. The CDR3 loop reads CAIGAAASGANVLTF. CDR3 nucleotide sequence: TGTGCCATCGGGGCGGCAGCGTCTGGGGCCAACGTCCTGACTTTC.

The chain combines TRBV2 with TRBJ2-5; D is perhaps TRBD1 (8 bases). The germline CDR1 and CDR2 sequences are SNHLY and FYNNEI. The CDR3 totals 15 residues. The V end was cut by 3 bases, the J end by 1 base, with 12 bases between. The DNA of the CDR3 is TGTGCCAGCAGTGATAACAGGGGGGGCCAAGAGACCCAGTACTTC. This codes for CASSDNRGGQETQYF.

CDR3 sequence reads: CASSLRGPMNTEAFF. In DNA form, the CDR3 reads TGTGCCAGCAGCTTGAGGGGCCCTATGAACACTGAAGCTTTCTTT. This chain connects TRBV11-2 to TRBJ1-1; tentative D call: TRBD1 (5 bases). Germline V gives CDR1 SGHAT, CDR2 FQNNGV. This CDR3 has 15 amino acids. V was trimmed by 3 bases and J by 0 bases, leaving 11 bases between them.

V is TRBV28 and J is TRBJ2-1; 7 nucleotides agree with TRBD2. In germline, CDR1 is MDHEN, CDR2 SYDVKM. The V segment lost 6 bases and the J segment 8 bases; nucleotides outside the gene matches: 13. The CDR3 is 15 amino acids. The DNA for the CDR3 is TGTGCCAGCAGCAACACCCGCGGGAGACAGTATGAGCAGTTCTTC. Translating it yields CASSNTRGRQYEQFF.

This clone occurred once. CDR3 residues: CASSLRVTSGNTIYF. In nucleotides, the CDR3 is TGTGCCAGCAGTTTAAGGGTTACATCTGGAAACACCATATATTTT. The rearrangement uses TRBV28 and TRBJ1-3; unclear D gene. The CDR3 loop spans 15 amino acids. CDR1 is MDHEN and CDR2 is SYDVKM in the germline V gene. Trimming took off 2 bases at V and 1 base at J, with 9 bases between the two ends.

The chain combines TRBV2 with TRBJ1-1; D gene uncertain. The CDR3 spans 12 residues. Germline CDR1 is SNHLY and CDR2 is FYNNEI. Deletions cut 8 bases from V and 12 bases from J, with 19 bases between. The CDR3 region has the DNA TGTGCCAGCGGCACAAGGGCCCCGGGGACTTTCTTT. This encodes CASGTRAPGTFF.

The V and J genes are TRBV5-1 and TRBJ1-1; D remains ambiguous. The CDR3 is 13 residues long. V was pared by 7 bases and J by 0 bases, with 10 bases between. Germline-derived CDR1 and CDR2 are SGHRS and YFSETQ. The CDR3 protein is CASGPTLNTEAFF. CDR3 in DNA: TGCGCCAGCGGCCCTACTTTGAACACTGAAGCTTTCTTT.

The chain's CDR3 is CASSYRGLNYEQYF. CDR3 in DNA: TGTGCCAGCAGTTACCGGGGACTGAACTACGAGCAGTACTTC. The V call is TRBV6-6, the J call TRBJ2-7; TRBD2 is a possible D gene (6 bases). Germline V gene sequence: CDR1 MNHNY, CDR2 SVGAGI (reference sequence). This CDR3 contains 14 residues. V gave up 2 bases and J gave up 3 bases, with 11 bases separating them.

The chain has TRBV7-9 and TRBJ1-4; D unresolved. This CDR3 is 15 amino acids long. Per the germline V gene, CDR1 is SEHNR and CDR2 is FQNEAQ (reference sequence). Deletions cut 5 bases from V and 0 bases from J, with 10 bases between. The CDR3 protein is CASSLMGATNEKLFF. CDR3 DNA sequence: TGTGCCAGCAGCCTCATGGGCGCAACTAATGAAAAACTGTTTTTT.

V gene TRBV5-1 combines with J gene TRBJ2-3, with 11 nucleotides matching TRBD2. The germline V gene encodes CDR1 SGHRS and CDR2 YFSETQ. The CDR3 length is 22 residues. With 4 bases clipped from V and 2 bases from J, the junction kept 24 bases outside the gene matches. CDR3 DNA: TGCGCCAGCAGCCCTCAGGGACCGGGACTAGCGGCACATTTTCTTCCCACAGATACGCAGTATTTT. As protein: CASSPQGPGLAAHFLPTDTQYF.

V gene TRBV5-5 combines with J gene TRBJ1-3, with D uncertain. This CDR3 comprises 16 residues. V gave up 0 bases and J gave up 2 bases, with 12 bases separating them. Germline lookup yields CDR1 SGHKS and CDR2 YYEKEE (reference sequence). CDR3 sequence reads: CASSLVHLGPGNTIYF. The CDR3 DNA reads TGTGCCAGCAGCTTGGTACATTTGGGCCCTGGAAACACCATATATTTT.

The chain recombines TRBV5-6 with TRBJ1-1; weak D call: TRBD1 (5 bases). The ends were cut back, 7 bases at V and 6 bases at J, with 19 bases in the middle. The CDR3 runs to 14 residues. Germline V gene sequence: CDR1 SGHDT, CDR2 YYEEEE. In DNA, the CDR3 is TGTGCCAGCGGATCGGCCGGGAGGGGTTCTGAAGCTTTCTTT. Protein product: CASGSAGRGSEAFF.

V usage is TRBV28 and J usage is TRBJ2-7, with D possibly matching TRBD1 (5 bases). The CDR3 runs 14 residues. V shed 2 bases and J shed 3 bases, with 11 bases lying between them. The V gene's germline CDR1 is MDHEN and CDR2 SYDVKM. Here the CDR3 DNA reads TGTGCCAGCAGTTTACAAGACAGCGTCTACGAGCAGTACTTC. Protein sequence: CASSLQDSVYEQYF.

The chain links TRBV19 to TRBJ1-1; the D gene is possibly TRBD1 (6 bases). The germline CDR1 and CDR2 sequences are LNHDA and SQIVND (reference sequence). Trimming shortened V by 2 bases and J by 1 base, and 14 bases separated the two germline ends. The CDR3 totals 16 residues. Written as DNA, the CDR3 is TGTGCCAGTAGTATATTGGGCGGGGGCTGGAACACTGAAGCTTTCTTT. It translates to CASSILGGGWNTEAFF.

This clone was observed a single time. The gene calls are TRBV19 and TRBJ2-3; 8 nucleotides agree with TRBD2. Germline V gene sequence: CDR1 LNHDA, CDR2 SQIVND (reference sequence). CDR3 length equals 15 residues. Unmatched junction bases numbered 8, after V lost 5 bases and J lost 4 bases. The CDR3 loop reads CASSLGRAVSDTQYF. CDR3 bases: TGTGCCAGTAGTCTCGGGAGGGCGGTATCAGATACGCAGTATTTT.

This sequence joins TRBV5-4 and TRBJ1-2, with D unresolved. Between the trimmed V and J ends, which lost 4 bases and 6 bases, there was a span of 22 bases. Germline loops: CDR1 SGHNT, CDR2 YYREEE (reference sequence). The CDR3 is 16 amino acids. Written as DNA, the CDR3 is TGTGCCAGCAGCCGCCATACGATCGGATTCCTAGATGGCTACACCTTC. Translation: CASSRHTIGFLDGYTF.

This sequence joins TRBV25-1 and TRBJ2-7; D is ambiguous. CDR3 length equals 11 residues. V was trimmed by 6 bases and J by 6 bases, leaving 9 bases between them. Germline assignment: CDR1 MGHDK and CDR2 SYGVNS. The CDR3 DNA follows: TGTGCCAGCAGCCTATGGAGCGAGCAGTACTTC. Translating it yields CASSLWSEQYF.

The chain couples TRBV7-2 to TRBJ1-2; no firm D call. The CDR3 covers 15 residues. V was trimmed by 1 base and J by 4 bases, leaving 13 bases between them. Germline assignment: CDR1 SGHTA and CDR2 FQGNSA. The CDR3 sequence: CASSLVPVQVYGYTF. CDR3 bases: TGTGCCAGCAGCTTAGTCCCCGTCCAGGTCTATGGCTACACCTTC.

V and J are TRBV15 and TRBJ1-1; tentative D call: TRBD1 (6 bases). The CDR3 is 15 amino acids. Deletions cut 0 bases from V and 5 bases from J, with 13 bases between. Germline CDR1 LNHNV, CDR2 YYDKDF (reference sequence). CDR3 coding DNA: TGTGCCACCAGCAGAGATTTGGCAGGGGCGACTGAAGCTTTCTTT. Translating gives CATSRDLAGATEAFF.

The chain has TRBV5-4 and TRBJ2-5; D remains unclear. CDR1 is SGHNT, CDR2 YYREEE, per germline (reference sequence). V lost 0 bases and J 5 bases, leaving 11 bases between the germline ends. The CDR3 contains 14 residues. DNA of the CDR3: TGTGCCAGCAGCTTGGATTCGACCGGGGAGACCCAGTACTTC. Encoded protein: CASSLDSTGETQYF.

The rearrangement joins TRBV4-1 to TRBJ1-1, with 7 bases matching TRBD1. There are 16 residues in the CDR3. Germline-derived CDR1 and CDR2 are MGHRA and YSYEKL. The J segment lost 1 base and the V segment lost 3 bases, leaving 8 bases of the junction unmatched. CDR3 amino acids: CASSQQLGQQNTEAFF. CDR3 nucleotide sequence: TGCGCCAGCAGCCAGCAATTGGGACAGCAGAACACTGAAGCTTTCTTT.

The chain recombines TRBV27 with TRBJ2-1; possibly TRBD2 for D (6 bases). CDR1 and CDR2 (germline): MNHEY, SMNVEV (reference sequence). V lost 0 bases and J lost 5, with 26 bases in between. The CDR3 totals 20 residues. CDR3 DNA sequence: TGTGCCAGCAGTTTATCGGACCGAAGGGGACGGACTACCCAGGACAATGAGCAGTTCTTC. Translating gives CASSLSDRRGRTTQDNEQFF.

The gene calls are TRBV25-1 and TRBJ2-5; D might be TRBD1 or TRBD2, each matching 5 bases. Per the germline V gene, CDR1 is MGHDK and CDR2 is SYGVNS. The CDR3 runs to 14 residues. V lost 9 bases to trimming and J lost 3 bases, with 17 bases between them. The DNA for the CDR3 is TGTGCCAGTCTGGACGGGGACGGTGAAGAGACCCAGTACTTC. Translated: CASLDGDGEETQYF.

CDR3 bases: TGTGCCTGGAGTCCTCTCCTAGCGGGGGAGAGTGAGCAGTTCTTC. Translation: CAWSPLLAGESEQFF. The chain links TRBV30 to TRBJ2-1, with 10 bases matching TRBD2. This CDR3 contains 15 residues. The germline CDR1 and CDR2 sequences are GTSNPN and SVGIG (reference sequence). The trim removed 2 bases at V and 9 bases at J, leaving 10 bases unmatched.

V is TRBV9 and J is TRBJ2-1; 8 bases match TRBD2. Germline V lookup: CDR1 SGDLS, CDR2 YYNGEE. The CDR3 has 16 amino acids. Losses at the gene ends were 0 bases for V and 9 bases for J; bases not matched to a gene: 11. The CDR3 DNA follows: TGTGCCAGCAGCGTAGTTTCGGGAGGGCCGAATGTTGAGCAGTTCTTC. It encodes CASSVVSGGPNVEQFF.

CDR3 coding DNA: TGTGCCAGCAGAGGGGCGGGGATCAATCAGCCCCAGCATTTT. Its translation: CASRGAGINQPQHF. The chain employs TRBV6-5 and TRBJ1-5, with D tentatively TRBD1 (5 bases). The CDR3 consists of 14 residues. Germline V gene data show CDR1 as MNHEY and CDR2 as SVGAGI. V shed 6 bases and J shed 3 bases, with 12 bases lying between them.

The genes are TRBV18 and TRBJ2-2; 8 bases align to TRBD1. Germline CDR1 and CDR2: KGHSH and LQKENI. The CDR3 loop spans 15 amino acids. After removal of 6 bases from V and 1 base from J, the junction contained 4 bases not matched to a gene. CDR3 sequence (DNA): TGTGCCAGCTCTCCCGGACAGGGGAACACCGGGGAGCTGTTTTTT. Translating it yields CASSPGQGNTGELFF.

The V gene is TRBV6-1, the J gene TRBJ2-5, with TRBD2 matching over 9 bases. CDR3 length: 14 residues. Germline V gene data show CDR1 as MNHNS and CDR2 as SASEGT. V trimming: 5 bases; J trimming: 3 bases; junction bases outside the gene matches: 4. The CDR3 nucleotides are TGTGCCAGCAGTTGGGGACTAGCAGAAGAGACCCAGTACTTC. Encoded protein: CASSWGLAEETQYF.

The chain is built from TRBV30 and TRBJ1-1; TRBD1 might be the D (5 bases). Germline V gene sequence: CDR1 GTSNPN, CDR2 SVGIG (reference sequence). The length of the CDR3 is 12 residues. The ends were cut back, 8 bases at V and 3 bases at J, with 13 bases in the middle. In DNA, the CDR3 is TGTGCCGTGGATGGCAGGGACACTGAAGCTTTCTTT. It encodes CAVDGRDTEAFF.

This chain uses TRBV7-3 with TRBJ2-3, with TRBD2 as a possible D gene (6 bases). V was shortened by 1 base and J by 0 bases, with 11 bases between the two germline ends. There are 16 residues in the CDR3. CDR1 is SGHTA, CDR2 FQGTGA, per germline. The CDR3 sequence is CASSLSRTTSTDTQYF. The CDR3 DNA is TGTGCCAGCAGCTTAAGTCGGACTACTAGCACAGATACGCAGTATTTT. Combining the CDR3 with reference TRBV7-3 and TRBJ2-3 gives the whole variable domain GAGVSQTPSNKVTEKGKYVELRCDPISGHTALYWYRQSLGQGPEFLIYFQGTGAADDSGLPNDRFFAVRPEGSVSTLKIQRTERGDSAVYLCASSLSRTTSTDTQYFGPGTRLTVL.

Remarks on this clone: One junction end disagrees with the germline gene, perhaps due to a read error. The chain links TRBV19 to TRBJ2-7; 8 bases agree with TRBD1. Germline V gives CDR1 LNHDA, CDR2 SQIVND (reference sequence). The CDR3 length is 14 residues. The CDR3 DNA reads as TGTGCCAGTAGTCCTGACAGGGGCTCCTTCGAGCAGTACTTC. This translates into CASSPDRGSFEQYF.